This T cell receptor (beta chain) was identified in a study of T cell responses to AZD1222 COVID-19 vaccine. Sequencing used immunoSEQ multiplex PCR; TCRdb keeps in-frame clones, though not all of them. Of some 130,000 clones in the sample, roughly 85% were seen once. The CDR3 runs 16 residues. The V end lost 3 bases, the J end lost 8 bases, and 18 bases lay between the germline ends. Per germline, CDR1 KGHDR and CDR2 SFDVKD. Study results and caveats: Among those given AZD1222, only five or six were seropositive at baseline. The donors showed a predominance of white British ancestry and of females, with possible underestimation of clonal diversity. Spike-specific TCR breadth and depth were elevated following two AZD1222 doses. Among spike-specific TCRs, nearly half reportedly target unmutated variant regions.

Concerning this clone: Its antigen remains unknown.

This clonotype was sampled from an adult in good health. The chain recombines TRBV24-1 with TRBJ2-2; perhaps TRBD2 as D (6 bases). The sequences come from peripheral blood, collected on day 0 of AZD1222 vaccination. The CDR3 sequence is CATSDPSGLVPGELFF. In nucleotides, the CDR3 is TGTGCCACCAGTGATCCCTCGGGACTCGTACCGGGGGAGCTGTTTTTT.